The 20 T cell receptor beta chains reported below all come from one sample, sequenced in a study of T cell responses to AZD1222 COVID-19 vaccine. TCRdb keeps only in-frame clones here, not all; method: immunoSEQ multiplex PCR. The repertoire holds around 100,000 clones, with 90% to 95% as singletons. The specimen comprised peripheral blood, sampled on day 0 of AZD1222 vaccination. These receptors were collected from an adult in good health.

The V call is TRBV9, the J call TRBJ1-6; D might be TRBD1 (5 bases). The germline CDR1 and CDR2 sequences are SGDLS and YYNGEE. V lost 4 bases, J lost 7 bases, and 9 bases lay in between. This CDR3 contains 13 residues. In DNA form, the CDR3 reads TGTGCCAGCAGCCCGAGGGGCAATTCACCCCTCCACTTT. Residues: CASSPRGNSPLHF.

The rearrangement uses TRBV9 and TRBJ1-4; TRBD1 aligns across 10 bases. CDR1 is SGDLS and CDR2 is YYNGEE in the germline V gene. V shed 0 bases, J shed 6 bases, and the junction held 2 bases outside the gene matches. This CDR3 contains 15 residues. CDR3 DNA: TGTGCCAGCAGCGTAGAGGGACAGGGGTATGAAAAACTGTTTTTT. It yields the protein CASSVEGQGYEKLFF.

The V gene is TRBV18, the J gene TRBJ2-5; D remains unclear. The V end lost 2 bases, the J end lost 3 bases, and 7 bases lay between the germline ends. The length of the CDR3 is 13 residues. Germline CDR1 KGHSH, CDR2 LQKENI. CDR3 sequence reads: CASSPKEKETQYF. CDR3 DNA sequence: TGTGCCAGCTCACCAAAGGAGAAAGAGACCCAGTACTTC. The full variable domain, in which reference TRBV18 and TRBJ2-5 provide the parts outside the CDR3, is NAGVMQNPRHLVRRRGQEARLRCSPMKGHSHVYWYRQLPEEGLKFMVYLQKENIIDESGMPKERFSAEFPKEGPSILRIQQVVRGDSAAYFCASSPKEKETQYFGPGTRLLVL.

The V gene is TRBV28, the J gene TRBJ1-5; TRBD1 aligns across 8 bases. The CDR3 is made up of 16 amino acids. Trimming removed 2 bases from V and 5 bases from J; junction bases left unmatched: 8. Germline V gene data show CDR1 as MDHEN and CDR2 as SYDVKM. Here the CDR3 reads CASSLRVTGGDQPQHF. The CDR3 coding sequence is TGTGCCAGCAGTTTAAGAGTAACAGGGGGGGATCAGCCCCAGCATTTT.

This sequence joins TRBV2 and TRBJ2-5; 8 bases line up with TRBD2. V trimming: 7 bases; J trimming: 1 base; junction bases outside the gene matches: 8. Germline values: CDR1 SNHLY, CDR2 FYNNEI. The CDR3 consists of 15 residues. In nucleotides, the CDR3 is TGTGCCAGCACTTTAGCGGGACCCCCCCAAGAGACCCAGTACTTC. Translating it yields CASTLAGPPQETQYF. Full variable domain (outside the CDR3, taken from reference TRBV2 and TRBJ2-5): EPEVTQTPSHQVTQMGQEVILRCVPISNHLYFYWYRQILGQKVEFLVSFYNNEISEKSEIFDDQFSVERPDGSNFTLKIRSTKLEDSAMYFCASTLAGPPQETQYFGPGTRLLVL.

CDR3 residues: CASRDGNEKLFF. The DNA for the CDR3 is TGTGCCAGTCGGGACGGTAATGAAAAACTGTTTTTT. The chain combines TRBV19 with TRBJ1-4, with TRBD1 as a possible D gene (5 bases). Germline V lookup: CDR1 LNHDA, CDR2 SQIVND (reference sequence). Trimming pared 8 bases from V and 4 bases from J, leaving 8 bases between. The CDR3 length is 12 residues.

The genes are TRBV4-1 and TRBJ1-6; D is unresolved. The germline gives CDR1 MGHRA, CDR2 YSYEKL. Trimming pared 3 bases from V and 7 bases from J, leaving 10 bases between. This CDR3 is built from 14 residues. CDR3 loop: CASSHYLKNSPLHF. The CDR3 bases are TGCGCCAGCAGCCACTACCTTAAAAATTCACCCCTCCACTTT.

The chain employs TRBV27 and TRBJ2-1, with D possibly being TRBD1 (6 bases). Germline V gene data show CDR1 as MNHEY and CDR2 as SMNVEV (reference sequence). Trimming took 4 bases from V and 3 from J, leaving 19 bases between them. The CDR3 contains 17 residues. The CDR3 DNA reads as TGTGCCAGCAGTTCGACCGATTCACAGGGCGGCTACAATGAGCAGTTCTTC. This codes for CASSSTDSQGGYNEQFF.

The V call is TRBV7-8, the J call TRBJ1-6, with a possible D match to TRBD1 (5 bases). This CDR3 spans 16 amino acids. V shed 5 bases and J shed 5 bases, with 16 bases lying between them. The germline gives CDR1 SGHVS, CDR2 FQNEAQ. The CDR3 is CASSMGQGRDNSPLHF. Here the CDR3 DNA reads TGTGCCAGCAGCATGGGCCAGGGCCGGGATAATTCACCCCTCCACTTT.

The CDR3 region has the DNA TGTGCCAGCAAGATGCGACAGGGGAGCAATCAGCCCCAGCATTTT. It codes for CASKMRQGSNQPQHF. The chain recombines TRBV6-5 with TRBJ1-5; 8 nucleotides match TRBD1. The trim removed 7 bases at V and 1 base at J, leaving 6 bases unmatched. This CDR3 contains 15 residues. Germline V gives CDR1 MNHEY, CDR2 SVGAGI.

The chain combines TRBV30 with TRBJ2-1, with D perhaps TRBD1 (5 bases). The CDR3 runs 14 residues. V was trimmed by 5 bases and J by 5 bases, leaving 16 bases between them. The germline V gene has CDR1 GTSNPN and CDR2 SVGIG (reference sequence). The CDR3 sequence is CAWARTSIHNEQFF. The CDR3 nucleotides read TGTGCCTGGGCGAGGACATCCATTCACAATGAGCAGTTCTTC.

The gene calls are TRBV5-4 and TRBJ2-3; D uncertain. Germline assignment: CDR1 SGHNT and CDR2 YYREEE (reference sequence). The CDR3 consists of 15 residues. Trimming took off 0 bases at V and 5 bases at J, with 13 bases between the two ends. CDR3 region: CASSLAEPERDTQYF. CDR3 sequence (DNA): TGTGCCAGCAGCTTGGCGGAGCCTGAAAGAGATACGCAGTATTTT.

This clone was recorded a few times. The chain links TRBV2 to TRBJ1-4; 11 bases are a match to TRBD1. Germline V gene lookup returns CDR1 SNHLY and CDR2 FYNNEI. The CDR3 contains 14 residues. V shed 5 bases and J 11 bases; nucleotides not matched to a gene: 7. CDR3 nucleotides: TGTGCCAGCAGTAGGGACAGGGGGTATGGGAAACTGTTTTTT. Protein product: CASSRDRGYGKLFF.

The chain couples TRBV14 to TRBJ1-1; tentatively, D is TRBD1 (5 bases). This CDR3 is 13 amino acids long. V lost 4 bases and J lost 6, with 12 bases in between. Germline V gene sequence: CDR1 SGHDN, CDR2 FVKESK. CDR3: CASSRGPYAEAFF. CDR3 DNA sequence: TGTGCCAGCAGCCGGGGCCCCTACGCTGAAGCTTTCTTT. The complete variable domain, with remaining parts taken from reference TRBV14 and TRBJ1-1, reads EAGVTQFPSHSVIEKGQTVTLRCDPISGHDNLYWYRRVMGKEIKFLLHFVKESKQDESGMPNNRFLAERTGGTYSTLKVQPAELEDSGVYFCASSRGPYAEAFFGQGTRLTVV.

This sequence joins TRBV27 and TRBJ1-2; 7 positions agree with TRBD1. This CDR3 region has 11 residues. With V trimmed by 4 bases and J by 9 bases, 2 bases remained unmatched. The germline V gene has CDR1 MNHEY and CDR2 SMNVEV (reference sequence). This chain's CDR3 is CASSSGGRYTF. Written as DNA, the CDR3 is TGTGCCAGCAGTTCAGGGGGTCGCTACACCTTC.

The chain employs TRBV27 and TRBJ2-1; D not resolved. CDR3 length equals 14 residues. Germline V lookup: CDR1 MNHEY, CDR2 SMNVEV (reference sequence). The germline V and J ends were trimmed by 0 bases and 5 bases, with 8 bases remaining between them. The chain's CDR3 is CASSLSLPHNEQFF. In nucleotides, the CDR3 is TGTGCCAGCAGTTTATCCCTCCCGCACAATGAGCAGTTCTTC.

The CDR3 DNA sequence: TGCAGCGTAGGGGGGACTAGCAATCAGCCCCAGCATTTT. Protein: CSVGGTSNQPQHF. The chain carries TRBV29-1 and TRBJ1-5, with D perhaps matching TRBD1 (6 bases). Trimming took off 6 bases at V and 0 bases at J, with 9 bases between the two ends. Germline V gene sequence: CDR1 SQVTM, CDR2 ANQGSEA. The CDR3 spans 13 residues.

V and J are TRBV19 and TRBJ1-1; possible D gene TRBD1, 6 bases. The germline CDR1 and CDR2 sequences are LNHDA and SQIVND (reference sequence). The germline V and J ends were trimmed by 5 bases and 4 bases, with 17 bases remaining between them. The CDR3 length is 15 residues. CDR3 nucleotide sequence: TGTGCCAGTAGTTTTCGGGACACCTCAGGCACTGAAGCTTTCTTT. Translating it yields CASSFRDTSGTEAFF.

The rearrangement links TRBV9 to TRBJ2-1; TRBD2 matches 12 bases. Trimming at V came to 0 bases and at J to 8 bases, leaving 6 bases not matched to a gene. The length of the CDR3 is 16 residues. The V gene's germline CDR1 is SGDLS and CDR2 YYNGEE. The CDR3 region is CASSVGLAGVADEQFF. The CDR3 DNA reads TGTGCCAGCAGCGTAGGACTAGCGGGAGTGGCCGATGAGCAGTTCTTC.

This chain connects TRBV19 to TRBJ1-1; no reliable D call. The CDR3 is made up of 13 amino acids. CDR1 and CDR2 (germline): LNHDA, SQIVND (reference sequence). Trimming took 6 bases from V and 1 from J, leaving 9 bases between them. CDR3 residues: CASSQNRNTEAFF. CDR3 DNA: TGTGCCAGTAGCCAGAACAGGAACACTGAAGCTTTCTTT.